The clone carrying this T cell receptor (beta chain) was found a few times. This entry belongs to a study of CD8+ T cells in alopecia areata. Study information: Treatment comprised oral tofacitinib, 5 to 10 mg twice daily, in treated patients.

As to treatment: oral pan-JAK inhibitor, 5-10 mg twice daily. Trimming shortened V by 4 bases and J by 4 bases, and 8 bases separated the two germline ends. This CDR3 is built from 13 residues. Germline CDR1 reads SEHNR; CDR2 reads FQNEAQ (reference sequence). Sequencing templates came from extracted RNA that was reverse transcribed into cDNA. Repertoires were generated with immunoSEQ multiplex PCR, while TCRdb's copy carries only in-frame clones and drops some. The sample gives over 70,000 clones, around 67% of which show up once; 20% to 25% is in the top ten. The chain carries TRBV7-9 and TRBJ2-1; TRBD1 is a possible D gene (5 bases). Sequencing used CD8+ T cells sorted from blood, obtained at week 24, from a patient treated with tofacitinib. This TCR came from a human donor with alopecia areata. CDR3 in DNA: TGTGCCAGCAGCTGGGGCGGTTACAATGAGCAGTTCTTC. It specifies CASSWGGYNEQFF.